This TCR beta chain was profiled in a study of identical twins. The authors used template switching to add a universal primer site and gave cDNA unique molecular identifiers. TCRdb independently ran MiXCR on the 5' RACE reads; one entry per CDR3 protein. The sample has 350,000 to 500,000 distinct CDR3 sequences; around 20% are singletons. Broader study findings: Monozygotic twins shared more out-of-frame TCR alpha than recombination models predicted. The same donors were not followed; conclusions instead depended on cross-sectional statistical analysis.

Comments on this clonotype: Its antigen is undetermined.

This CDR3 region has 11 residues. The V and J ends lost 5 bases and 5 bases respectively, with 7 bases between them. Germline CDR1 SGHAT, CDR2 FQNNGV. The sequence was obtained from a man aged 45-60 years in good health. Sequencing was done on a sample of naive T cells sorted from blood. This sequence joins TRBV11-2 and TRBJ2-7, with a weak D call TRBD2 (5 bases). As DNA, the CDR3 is TGTGCCAGCAGCGACGGGGACGAGCAGTACTTC. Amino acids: CASSDGDEQYF.